This TCR beta chain is drawn from a study of cytomegalovirus exposure and HLA in healthy donors. The donors were members of the validation cohort comprising over a hundred subjects, separate from the approximately 700-subject first cohort. Using immunoSEQ multiplex PCR, the repertoire was profiled, and TCRdb retains in-frame clones only, with some absent. The top ten clones hold roughly 2% of a sample with about 200,000 clones, 80% to 90% of them seen once. The germline V and J ends were trimmed by 10 bases and 6 bases, with 13 bases remaining between them. The CDR3 covers 12 residues. Germline V lookup: CDR1 MGHRA, CDR2 YSYEKL. Study findings and constraints: A list of around 150 TCR beta chains associated with cytomegalovirus was given. Rarity marked most TCR sequences, yet some public TCRs occurred in many donors. It was confirmed in vitro that a few of the CMV-associated chains were specific for CMV antigens.

With regard to this clone: Antigen: not known.

This clonotype was sampled from a woman aged 18-30 years in good health and CMV-seropositive. J is TRBJ2-4 and V is TRBV4-1; the D gene is possibly TRBD2 (6 bases). The sample comprised PBMCs. CDR3 residues: CATAAGGNIQYF. The CDR3 nucleotides read TGCGCCACAGCAGCGGGCGGAAACATTCAGTACTTC.